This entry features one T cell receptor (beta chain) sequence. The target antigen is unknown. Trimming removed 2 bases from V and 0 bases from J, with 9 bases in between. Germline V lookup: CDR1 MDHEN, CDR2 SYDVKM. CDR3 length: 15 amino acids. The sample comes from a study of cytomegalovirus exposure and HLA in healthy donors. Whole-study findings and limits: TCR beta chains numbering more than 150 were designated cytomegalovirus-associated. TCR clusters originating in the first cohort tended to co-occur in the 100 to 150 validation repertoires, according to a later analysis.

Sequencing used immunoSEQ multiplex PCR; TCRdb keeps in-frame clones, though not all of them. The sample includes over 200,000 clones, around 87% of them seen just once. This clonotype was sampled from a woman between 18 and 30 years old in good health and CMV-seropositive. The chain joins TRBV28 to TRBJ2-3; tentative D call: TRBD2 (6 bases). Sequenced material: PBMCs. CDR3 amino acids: CASSLAGRSTDTQYF. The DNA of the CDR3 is TGTGCCAGCAGTTTAGCCGGGAGAAGCACAGATACGCAGTATTTT.